The 23 T cell receptor beta chains below were found in one sample sequenced in a study of patients and donors after allogeneic stem cell transplantation. TCRdb re-derived calls from the RT-PCR reads in MiXCR, one entry per CDR3 protein. The data hold some 2,500 distinct CDR3 sequences, with around 8% observed a single time. Sequenced: blood, either unsorted or a sorted T cell fraction (not recorded which). These receptor sequences come from a human donor who was either an allogeneic HSCT recipient or a stem cell or donor lymphocyte infusion donor (not recorded which). It is not recorded whose cells these are; they may come from a transplant donor.

This sequence joins TRBV7-8 and TRBJ1-2, with 11 nucleotides matching TRBD1. The CDR3 is 15 residues long. Germline V lookup: CDR1 SGHVS, CDR2 FQNEAQ. J lost 10 bases, V lost 2 bases, and 9 bases had no gene match. The CDR3 region is CASSLRGGQGADYTF. In DNA, the CDR3 is TGTGCCAGCAGCTTACGAGGTGGACAGGGGGCAGACTACACCTTC.

This clonotype was detected only a few times. V and J are TRBV20-1 and TRBJ2-3, with no clear D. The CDR3 runs to 12 residues. Trimming shortened V by 1 base and J by 4 bases, and 6 bases separated the two germline ends. Germline V CDR1 and CDR2: DFQATT, SNEGSKA (reference sequence). The CDR3 region has the DNA TGCAGTGCTAGAGCAGGAGCAGATACGCAGTATTTT. Translated, it gives CSARAGADTQYF.

This clonotype is hyperexpanded within its sample. The CDR3 sequence is CASSFEGDQPQHF. The CDR3 nucleotides read TGCGCCAGCAGCTTCGAAGGGGATCAGCCCCAGCATTTT. This chain joins TRBV5-1 and TRBJ1-5; D perhaps matches TRBD1 (5 bases). The germline V and J ends were trimmed by 2 bases and 5 bases, with 8 bases remaining between them. CDR3 length: 13 residues. Germline assignment: CDR1 SGHRS and CDR2 YFSETQ.

This clonotype rates as medium-sized. J is TRBJ2-7 and V is TRBV5-6; D is ambiguous. Germline-derived CDR1 and CDR2 are SGHDT and YYEEEE. The CDR3 spans 13 residues. V gave up 0 bases and J gave up 1 base, with 5 bases separating them. The CDR3 sequence: CASSLGSSYEQYF. The DNA of the CDR3 is TGTGCCAGCAGCTTGGGGAGTTCCTACGAGCAGTACTTC.

The chain joins TRBV7-2 to TRBJ2-7, with a possible D match to TRBD1 (6 bases). V was trimmed by 4 bases and J by 4 bases, leaving 11 bases between them. This CDR3 contains 13 residues. In germline, CDR1 is SGHTA, CDR2 FQGNSA. Here the CDR3 DNA reads TGTGCCAGCAGCTGGACAGCCCAATACGAGCAGTACTTC. This encodes CASSWTAQYEQYF.

The chain is built from TRBV6-6 and TRBJ2-7; D tentatively reads TRBD1 or TRBD2 (5 bases each). V was shortened by 0 bases and J by 1 base, with 10 bases between the two germline ends. Germline V gene data show CDR1 as MNHNY and CDR2 as SVGAGI (reference sequence). The CDR3 is 15 residues long. Here the CDR3 reads CASSYSTGASYEQYF. The DNA for the CDR3 is TGTGCCAGCAGTTACTCCACCGGGGCTTCCTACGAGCAGTACTTC.

In this sample, this clonotype is medium-sized. The chain combines TRBV29-1 with TRBJ2-1; 8 bases are a match to TRBD2. The germline V gene has CDR1 SQVTM and CDR2 ANQGSEA. The trim removed 5 bases at V and 4 bases at J, leaving 1 base unmatched. The CDR3 contains 12 residues. The CDR3 sequence is CSVLAGYNEQFF. The DNA of the CDR3 is TGCAGCGTTCTAGCGGGTTACAATGAGCAGTTCTTC.

This clonotype is termed medium-sized. The chain couples TRBV6-2 or TRBV6-3 to TRBJ2-7; D perhaps matches TRBD2 (5 bases). The CDR3 runs to 12 residues. The V end was cut by 6 bases, the J end by 3 bases, with 9 bases between. Germline V gene lookup returns CDR1 MNHEY and CDR2 SVGEGT. In DNA form, the CDR3 reads TGTGCCAGCAGCACCGGGGACTACGAGCAGTACTTC. This gives the protein CASSTGDYEQYF.

This clonotype ranks as medium-sized (0.01 to 0.1%). The CDR3 reads CASSRTSGYNEQFF. In DNA, the CDR3 is TGTGCCAGCAGCCGGACTAGCGGATACAATGAGCAGTTCTTC. The genes are TRBV7-6 and TRBJ2-1; 10 nucleotides line up with TRBD2. The ends lost 5 bases at V and 4 bases at J; junction bases unmatched: 2. The CDR3 loop spans 14 amino acids. Germline assignment: CDR1 SGHVS and CDR2 FNYEAQ.

This clonotype is judged medium-sized. This chain joins TRBV5-4 and TRBJ1-4; no clear D. Trimming pared 2 bases from V and 4 bases from J, leaving 9 bases between. The CDR3 is 14 residues long. CDR1 SGHNT and CDR2 YYREEE come from the germline V gene (reference sequence). CDR3 DNA: TGTGCCAGCAGCTTTGGGCGGAATAATGAAAAACTGTTTTTT. Translated: CASSFGRNNEKLFF.

The chain employs TRBV7-2 and TRBJ2-2; D not resolved. Trimming pared 1 base from V and 0 bases from J, leaving 12 bases between. The CDR3 loop spans 17 amino acids. Germline V gene lookup returns CDR1 SGHTA and CDR2 FQGNSA. CDR3 sequence (DNA): TGTGCCAGCAGCTTAGGGCGGTCTGGGTCGAACACCGGGGAGCTGTTTTTT. Amino acids: CASSLGRSGSNTGELFF. Full variable domain (outside the CDR3, taken from reference TRBV7-2 and TRBJ2-2): GAGVSQSPSNKVTEKGKDVELRCDPISGHTALYWYRQSLGQGLEFLIYFQGNSAPDKSGLPSDRFSAERTGGSVSTLTIQRTQQEDSAVYLCASSLGRSGSNTGELFFGEGSRLTVL.

The chain combines TRBV9 with TRBJ2-7, with no clear D. Germline CDR1 reads SGDLS; CDR2 reads YYNGEE. Trimming left V 0 bases short and J 4 bases short, with 11 bases between. The CDR3 sequence is 14 residues long. CDR3 region: CASSVGPERYEQYF. The CDR3 DNA sequence: TGTGCCAGCAGCGTAGGGCCGGAGAGGTACGAGCAGTACTTC.

The V and J genes are TRBV5-1 and TRBJ2-5, with TRBD2 identical over 9 bases. Trimming took 4 bases from V and 4 from J; bases not matched to a gene: 8. Germline V gene sequence: CDR1 SGHRS, CDR2 YFSETQ. The CDR3 extends over 15 amino acids. The CDR3 DNA sequence: TGCGCCAGCAGCGAAGCGGGAGGTTGGCGAGAGACCCAGTACTTC. It codes for CASSEAGGWRETQYF.

The chain recombines TRBV5-1 with TRBJ2-3; no reliable D call. The CDR3 runs 14 residues. Trimming shortened V by 3 bases and J by 4 bases, and 12 bases separated the two germline ends. Germline CDR1 SGHRS, CDR2 YFSETQ. For the CDR3, the DNA is TGCGCCAGCAGCTCGGAAGCTATAGCAGATACGCAGTATTTT. It encodes CASSSEAIADTQYF.

The rearrangement uses TRBV28 and TRBJ2-4; D is unclear. In germline, CDR1 is MDHEN, CDR2 SYDVKM. This CDR3 has 14 amino acids. Trimming stripped 6 bases from V and 3 bases from J, with 12 bases between. The CDR3 region is CASSDGTYKNIQYF. The CDR3 nucleotides read TGTGCCAGCAGCGACGGTACCTACAAAAACATTCAGTACTTC.

This chain uses TRBV7-2 with TRBJ1-6, with 9 nucleotides matching TRBD1. CDR3 length: 15 residues. The V gene end was trimmed by 1 base and the J gene end by 11 bases; junction bases not matched to a gene: 6. Germline assignment: CDR1 SGHTA and CDR2 FQGNSA. CDR3 region: CASSLEDRGLTPLHF. The CDR3 DNA follows: TGTGCCAGCAGCTTAGAGGACAGGGGTTTGACACCCCTCCACTTT.

J is TRBJ2-1 and V is TRBV20-1; D gene ambiguous. The germline gives CDR1 DFQATT, CDR2 SNEGSKA (reference sequence). The V end lost 2 bases, the J end lost 0 bases, and 5 bases lay between the germline ends. This CDR3 region has 13 residues. The CDR3 loop reads CSARTSSYNEQFF. CDR3 DNA: TGCAGTGCTAGAACGAGCTCCTACAATGAGCAGTTCTTC.

By sample fraction, this clonotype is medium-sized. The rearrangement links TRBV7-6 to TRBJ1-5; D remains ambiguous. Germline lookup yields CDR1 SGHVS and CDR2 FNYEAQ. The ends were cut back, 4 bases at V and 0 bases at J, with 4 bases in the middle. The CDR3 has 13 amino acids. In DNA form, the CDR3 reads TGTGCCAGCAGCTCAGATAGCAATCAGCCCCAGCATTTT. As protein: CASSSDSNQPQHF.

By frequency in the sample, this clonotype is medium-sized. The chain carries TRBV28 and TRBJ2-7; possible D gene TRBD1, 6 bases. This CDR3 comprises 12 residues. CDR1 is MDHEN and CDR2 is SYDVKM in the germline V gene. V lost 8 bases to trimming and J lost 4 bases, with 12 bases between them. CDR3 DNA sequence: TGTGCCAGCGACAAGGACAGTTACGAGCAGTACTTC. Its protein is CASDKDSYEQYF.

This clonotype counts as medium-sized. The V and J genes are TRBV18 and TRBJ1-3, with D perhaps matching TRBD1 (5 bases). The germline CDR1 and CDR2 sequences are KGHSH and LQKENI. The CDR3 is 16 residues long. V lost 5 bases and J 0 bases, leaving 14 bases between the germline ends. The DNA of the CDR3 is TGTGCCAGCTCAGCGGGGACTGGGGCCTCTGGAAACACCATATATTTT. Translating it yields CASSAGTGASGNTIYF.

This clonotype ranks as large. The genes are TRBV12-3 or TRBV12-4 and TRBJ2-1; D unresolved. V lost 2 bases and J lost 5, with 13 bases in between. The length of the CDR3 is 15 residues. The CDR3 nucleotides read TGTGCCAGCAGTTTACTGAGCCGCCCGAACAATGAGCAGTTCTTC. Translating it yields CASSLLSRPNNEQFF.

By proportion, this clonotype is medium-sized (0.01 to 0.1%). V and J are TRBV7-2 and TRBJ2-5; the D gene is possibly TRBD2 (6 bases). Trimming removed 1 base at V and 1 base at J, with 10 bases between. This CDR3 region has 15 residues. Germline CDR1 SGHTA, CDR2 FQGNSA. CDR3 amino acids: CASSLEAGTQETQYF. CDR3 coding DNA: TGTGCCAGCAGCTTAGAAGCGGGCACCCAAGAGACCCAGTACTTC.

This clonotype is labeled medium-sized. This chain uses TRBV6-2 or TRBV6-3 with TRBJ2-7, with D perhaps matching TRBD1 (6 bases). V lost 7 bases, J lost 6 bases, and 19 bases lay in between. Germline values: CDR1 MNHEY, CDR2 SVGEGT. The CDR3 sequence is 14 residues long. The CDR3 nucleotides read TGTGCCAGCATTAGAGACAGGCCCGGCGGCGAGCAGTACTTC. This sequence encodes CASIRDRPGGEQYF.